This entry lists 24 T cell receptor beta chains sequenced from one sample in a study. TCRdb passed the RT-PCR reads through MiXCR, listing each CDR3 protein once. This sample has about 700,000 distinct CDR3 sequences, with 11% to 15% found just once. The material sequenced was memory CD4+ T cells from blood. Receptors were obtained from a female donor in good health, serving as a healthy control.

This clonotype was counted only a few times. The rearrangement uses TRBV6-5 and TRBJ1-1; TRBD1 aligns across 8 bases. The CDR3 is made up of 16 amino acids. With V trimmed by 4 bases and J by 0 bases, 7 bases remained unmatched. Germline V lookup: CDR1 MNHEY, CDR2 SVGAGI. The CDR3 loop is CASSWDRRSLNTEAFF. The DNA for the CDR3 is TGTGCCAGCAGTTGGGACAGGAGATCCCTGAACACTGAAGCTTTCTTT.

This clonotype was observed a handful of times. The J gene is TRBJ2-6, the V gene TRBV4-3; 8 positions match TRBD1. V was pared by 0 bases and J by 2 bases, with 15 bases of the junction left unmatched. CDR1 and CDR2 (germline): LGHNA, YSLEER. The CDR3 loop spans 21 amino acids. The CDR3 DNA is TGCGCCAGCAGCCAAGATATGGCAGGGGGCGGTGACTGGGCTGGGGCCAACGTCCTGACTTTC. Encoded protein: CASSQDMAGGGDWAGANVLTF.

CDR3 sequence: CASSLDQLYGYTF. The CDR3 nucleotides are TGTGCCAGCAGCTTAGATCAACTCTATGGCTACACCTTC. The chain has TRBV11-2 and TRBJ1-2; D remains unclear. The germline V gene encodes CDR1 SGHAT and CDR2 FQNNGV. Trimming cost V 0 bases and J 4 bases, with 6 bases left between them. The CDR3 is 13 amino acids.

This clonotype was detected only a few times. J is TRBJ1-2 and V is TRBV10-3, with 7 bases fitting TRBD1. The CDR3 runs to 19 residues. Per the germline V gene, CDR1 is ENHRY and CDR2 is SYGVKD. V was pared by 5 bases and J by 3 bases, with 21 bases of the junction left unmatched. The CDR3 DNA is TGTGCCATCAGTCCTCAGACAGGGCGCCAGGCCTTACACGACTATGGCTACACCTTC. This translates into CAISPQTGRQALHDYGYTF.

This clonotype has a handful of counts. Because the CDR3 is missing its conserved closing phenylalanine or tryptophan, this is likely a read error. The V and J genes are TRBV29-1 and TRBJ2-7; 8 bases align to TRBD1. The germline gives CDR1 SQVTM, CDR2 ANQGSEA. This CDR3 spans 12 amino acids. V lost 1 base and J lost 5; bases outside the gene matches: 1. The CDR3 nucleotides read TGCAGCGTTGAAGTGACAGGGGACGAGCAGTACTCC. This encodes CSVEVTGDEQYS.

This clonotype appeared a few times. This chain connects TRBV7-9 to TRBJ2-4, with a possible D match to TRBD1 (6 bases). Per the germline V gene, CDR1 is SEHNR and CDR2 is FQNEAQ (reference sequence). The CDR3 totals 17 residues. V was trimmed by 5 bases and J by 8 bases, leaving 25 bases between them. The CDR3 is CASSRGGYRALADIQYF. CDR3 bases: TGTGCCAGCAGCCGAGGGGGATACAGGGCCTTAGCCGACATTCAGTACTTC.

CDR3 amino acids: CASSVAPSGYNEQFF. Here the CDR3 DNA reads TGTGCCAGCAGCGTAGCCCCTAGCGGCTACAATGAGCAGTTCTTC. The chain joins TRBV9 to TRBJ2-1; 7 bases fit TRBD2. CDR3 length equals 15 residues. The junction had 3 bases not matched to a gene; V was cut back by 0 bases and J by 3 bases. Germline CDR1 SGDLS, CDR2 YYNGEE.

The chain carries TRBV6-5 and TRBJ1-4; possible D gene TRBD1, 6 bases. The V end was cut by 8 bases, the J end by 7 bases, with 17 bases between. This CDR3 has 14 residues. Per germline, CDR1 MNHEY and CDR2 SVGAGI. The CDR3 reads CASGRRQDLEKLFF. The CDR3 coding sequence is TGTGCCAGCGGACGGAGACAGGACCTTGAAAAACTGTTTTTT.

V and J are TRBV7-7 and TRBJ2-1; possibly TRBD2 for D (6 bases). Trimming shortened V by 5 bases and J by 12 bases, and 17 bases separated the two germline ends. Germline V gives CDR1 SSHAT, CDR2 FNYEAQ (reference sequence). The CDR3 is 13 amino acids. The CDR3 sequence is CASSPETRVRQFF. The CDR3 bases are TGTGCCAGCAGCCCGGAGACTAGGGTACGGCAGTTCTTC.

This chain connects TRBV6-1 to TRBJ1-5; 7 nucleotides match TRBD1. Germline lookup yields CDR1 MNHNS and CDR2 SASEGT. The CDR3 consists of 16 residues. V gave up 8 bases and J gave up 5 bases; unmatched junction bases: 15. The CDR3 region has the DNA TGTGCCAGCCTTTCAGGAGGGGGCGCAGGGTATCAGCCCCAGCATTTT. Translation gives CASLSGGGAGYQPQHF.

This clonotype has only a few counts. The chain is built from TRBV24-1 and TRBJ1-1; D possibly corresponds to TRBD1 (5 bases). Looked up from germline, CDR1 is KGHDR and CDR2 is SFDVKD. The CDR3 extends over 15 amino acids. V was pared by 7 bases and J by 1 base, with 15 bases between. In DNA form, the CDR3 reads TGTGCCACCAGACCGGGGGGAGGGCGGAACACTGAAGCTTTCTTT. It specifies CATRPGGGRNTEAFF.

The chain couples TRBV11-2 to TRBJ2-4; no clear D. Germline CDR1 SGHAT, CDR2 FQNNGV. Trimming stripped 1 base from V and 8 bases from J, with 9 bases between. The CDR3 totals 13 residues. The DNA for the CDR3 is TGTGCCAGCAGCTTAGGCGTTATCGACATTCAGTACTTC. Residues: CASSLGVIDIQYF.

The chain employs TRBV19 and TRBJ1-2, with D tentatively TRBD1 (6 bases). With 8 bases removed from V and 3 bases from J, the gap between germline ends came to 13 bases. There are 13 residues in the CDR3. Germline V CDR1 and CDR2: LNHDA, SQIVND (reference sequence). CDR3 protein: CASGAGEDYGYTF. DNA for the CDR3: TGTGCCAGTGGGGCAGGGGAGGACTATGGCTACACCTTC.

This clonotype was picked up one time. Its ends do not fully match the called genes, so a read error is possible. V gene TRBV27 combines with J gene TRBJ2-1; TRBD2 matches at 14 bases. The CDR3 contains 15 residues. Germline CDR1 MNHEY, CDR2 SMNVEV (reference sequence). The CDR3 loop is CATQGLAGVDNEQIF. DNA for the CDR3: TGTGCCACTCAGGGACTAGCGGGAGTAGACAATGAGCAGATCTTC.

Only a few counts were recorded for this clonotype. This rearrangement joins TRBV3-1 to TRBJ1-2; no clear D gene. Germline values: CDR1 LGHDT, CDR2 YNNKEL (reference sequence). CDR3 length: 15 amino acids. V was cut by 0 bases and J by 0 bases, with 8 bases left in between. The CDR3 DNA reads as TGTGCCAGCAGCCAAGAAGCAACGTCTAACTATGGCTACACCTTC. As protein: CASSQEATSNYGYTF.

This clonotype showed up many times. The rearrangement links TRBV5-1 to TRBJ1-1; D may be TRBD1 (5 bases). CDR1 and CDR2 (germline): SGHRS, YFSETQ. CDR3 size: 15 residues. Trimming cost V 0 bases and J 3 bases, with 12 bases left between them. CDR3 nucleotide sequence: TGCGCCAGCAGCTTGGGGGGCGCTGGGGACACTGAAGCTTTCTTT. It codes for CASSLGGAGDTEAFF.

V is TRBV12-3 or TRBV12-4 and J is TRBJ1-6, with a weak D call TRBD1 (6 bases). This CDR3 comprises 16 residues. The V gene lost 5 bases and the J gene lost 9 bases, with 20 bases spanning the gap. DNA for the CDR3: TGTGCCAGCAGTCCCGGATCACAGGGAGGTAGTTCACCCCTCCACTTT. Translation: CASSPGSQGGSSPLHF.

This clonotype turned up a few times. The chain uses TRBV5-1 and TRBJ1-4, with 7 bases matching TRBD1. CDR1 SGHRS and CDR2 YFSETQ come from the germline V gene. J lost 3 bases, V lost 0 bases, and 2 bases had no gene match. The CDR3 has 15 amino acids. The chain's CDR3 is CASSLAGTANEKLFF. The CDR3 DNA follows: TGCGCCAGCAGCTTGGCCGGGACAGCTAATGAAAAACTGTTTTTT.

There are a few counts of this clonotype. This chain joins TRBV11-2 and TRBJ1-5; the D is unclear. Germline values: CDR1 SGHAT, CDR2 FQNNGV. The CDR3 covers 14 residues. Trimming removed 0 bases at V and 7 bases at J, with 10 bases between. The CDR3 protein is CASSLDLSDQPQHF. The CDR3 coding sequence is TGTGCCAGCAGCTTAGATCTCTCAGACCAGCCCCAGCATTTT.

The chain links TRBV6-1 to TRBJ1-1, with 11 bases aligning to TRBD1. The junction had 5 bases not matched to a gene; V was cut back by 7 bases and J by 4 bases. The CDR3 spans 14 residues. The germline CDR1 and CDR2 sequences are MNHNS and SASEGT. The CDR3 DNA sequence: TGTGCCAGCATAAGGGGACAGGGGGGCACTGAAGCTTTCTTT. Its protein product is CASIRGQGGTEAFF.

This clonotype was seen at least ten times. The rearrangement joins TRBV10-3 to TRBJ1-1; a possible D gene is TRBD1 (5 bases). CDR3 size: 12 residues. Trimming took off 10 bases at V and 1 base at J, with 10 bases between the two ends. CDR1 is ENHRY, CDR2 SYGVKD, per germline. DNA of the CDR3: TGTGCCACCGGGACGGAGAACACTGAAGCTTTCTTT. This translates into CATGTENTEAFF.

In its sample, this clonotype was seen a few times. This chain joins TRBV7-2 and TRBJ2-1, with 8 nucleotides matching TRBD2. CDR3 length: 17 residues. V trimming: 4 bases; J trimming: 4 bases; junction bases outside the gene matches: 12. Germline V gene data show CDR1 as SGHTA and CDR2 as FQGNSA. The CDR3 spells CASSWGLGTRFYNEQFF. In DNA form, the CDR3 reads TGTGCCAGCAGCTGGGGGTTGGGGACTAGATTTTACAATGAGCAGTTCTTC. Filled out from reference TRBV7-2 and TRBJ2-1, the complete variable domain reads GAGVSQSPSNKVTEKGKDVELRCDPISGHTALYWYRQSLGQGLEFLIYFQGNSAPDKSGLPSDRFSAERTGGSVSTLTIQRTQQEDSAVYLCASSWGLGTRFYNEQFFGPGTRLTVL.

This clonotype was recorded at least ten times. V and J are TRBV6-2 or TRBV6-3 and TRBJ2-7; no clear D gene. The CDR3 loop spans 13 amino acids. V was cut by 2 bases and J by 4 bases, with 9 bases left in between. Germline CDR1 MNHEY, CDR2 SVGEGT. Here the CDR3 DNA reads TGTGCCAGCAGTTACAACGTCTATTACGAGCAGTACTTC. Its protein is CASSYNVYYEQYF.

This clonotype turned up a few times. One end of the junction fails to match germline, which may point to a read error. The chain couples TRBV7-8 to TRBJ2-1, with 11 bases lining up with TRBD2. The CDR3 extends over 16 amino acids. Germline V lookup: CDR1 SGHVS, CDR2 FQNEAQ. CDR3 residues: CASSLRALAGANKQFF. The CDR3 DNA reads as TGTGCCAGCAGCTTAAGGGCACTAGCGGGAGCCAATAAGCAGTTCTTC.